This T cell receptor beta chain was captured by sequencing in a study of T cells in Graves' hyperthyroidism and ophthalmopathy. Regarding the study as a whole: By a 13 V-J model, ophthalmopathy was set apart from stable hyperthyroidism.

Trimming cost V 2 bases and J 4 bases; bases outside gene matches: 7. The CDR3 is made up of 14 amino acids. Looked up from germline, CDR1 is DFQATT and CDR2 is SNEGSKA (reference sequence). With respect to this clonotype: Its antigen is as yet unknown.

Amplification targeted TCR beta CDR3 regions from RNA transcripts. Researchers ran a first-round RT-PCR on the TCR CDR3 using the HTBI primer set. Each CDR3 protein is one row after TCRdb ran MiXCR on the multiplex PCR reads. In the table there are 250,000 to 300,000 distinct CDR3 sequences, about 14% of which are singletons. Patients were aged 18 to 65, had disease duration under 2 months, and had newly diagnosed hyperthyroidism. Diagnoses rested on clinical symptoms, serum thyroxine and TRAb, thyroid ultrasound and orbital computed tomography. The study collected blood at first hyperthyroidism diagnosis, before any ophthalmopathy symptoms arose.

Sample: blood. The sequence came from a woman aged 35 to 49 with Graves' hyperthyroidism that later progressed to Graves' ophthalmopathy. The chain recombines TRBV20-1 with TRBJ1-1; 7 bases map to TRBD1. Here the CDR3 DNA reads TGCAGTGCTAGATCACCAGGGGGAGGCACTGAAGCTTTCTTT. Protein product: CSARSPGGGTEAFF.